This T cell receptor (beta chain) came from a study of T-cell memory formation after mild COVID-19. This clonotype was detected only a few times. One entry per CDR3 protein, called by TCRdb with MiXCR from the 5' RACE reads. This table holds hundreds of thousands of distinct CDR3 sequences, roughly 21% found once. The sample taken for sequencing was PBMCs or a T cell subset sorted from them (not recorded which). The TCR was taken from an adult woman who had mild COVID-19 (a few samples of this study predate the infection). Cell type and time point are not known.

This chain's CDR3 is CASSYRDRVTEAFF. For the CDR3, the DNA is TGTGCCAGCAGCTACCGGGACAGGGTCACTGAAGCTTTCTTT. The rearrangement uses TRBV7-2 and TRBJ1-1, with 9 nucleotides matching TRBD1. The CDR3 consists of 14 residues. Germline V gene data show CDR1 as SGHTA and CDR2 as FQGNSA. Germline trimming cut 4 bases from V and 4 bases from J; bases unmatched to any gene: 4.